A single sample gave rise to the 24 T cell receptor beta chains below, sequenced in a study of blood T cell repertoires in COVID-19. The repertoire was sequenced with immunoSEQ multiplex PCR; TCRdb's copy has only in-frame clones and lacks some. The repertoire holds 150,000 to 200,000 clones, around 80% seen once, with 14% in the top ten. Sequenced: peripheral blood. All receptors come from a man in his thirties or forties with active or convalescent COVID-19.

The V and J genes are TRBV24-1 and TRBJ2-5; 7 bases align to TRBD2. The CDR3 contains 14 residues. Germline CDR1 reads KGHDR; CDR2 reads SFDVKD. V dropped 4 bases and J dropped 2; count of bases not matched to a gene: 3. The CDR3 protein is CATSEGGIQETQYF. The CDR3, as DNA: TGTGCCACCAGTGAGGGAGGGATACAAGAGACCCAGTACTTC.

Only a few counts were recorded for this clone. The gene calls are TRBV19 and TRBJ2-3; TRBD1 aligns across 9 bases. The CDR3 extends over 15 amino acids. Germline CDR1 is LNHDA and CDR2 is SQIVND (reference sequence). J lost 4 bases, V lost 7 bases, and 9 bases had no gene match. In DNA form, the CDR3 reads TGTGCCAGTACCATGGACGGGACAGGGTCAGATACGCAGTATTTT. Translation gives CASTMDGTGSDTQYF.

J is TRBJ1-6 and V is TRBV6-5; 12 nucleotides line up with TRBD1. CDR1 and CDR2 (germline): MNHEY, SVGAGI. Trimming cost V 6 bases and J 8 bases; bases outside gene matches: 5. The CDR3 is 15 amino acids. In nucleotides, the CDR3 is TGTGCCAGCAGGGGGACAGGGGGCATGGATTCACCCCTCCACTTT. Translating gives CASRGTGGMDSPLHF.

The chain is built from TRBV2 and TRBJ2-1, with TRBD2 matching 8 bases. This CDR3 comprises 16 residues. Germline loops: CDR1 SNHLY, CDR2 FYNNEI. The V gene end was trimmed by 4 bases and the J gene end by 1 base; junction bases not matched to a gene: 6. The CDR3 coding sequence is TGTGCCAGCAGTGGGCTAACGGGAGGGTCCTACAATGAGCAGTTCTTC. Its protein product is CASSGLTGGSYNEQFF.

In this sample, this clone turned up a few times. V usage is TRBV9 and J usage is TRBJ1-6; D not certain. The V end was cut by 6 bases, the J end by 7 bases, with 11 bases between. Germline values: CDR1 SGDLS, CDR2 YYNGEE. This CDR3 comprises 13 residues. CDR3: CASTPGPNSPLHF. As DNA, the CDR3 is TGTGCCAGCACCCCAGGCCCGAATTCACCCCTCCACTTT.

This chain connects TRBV27 to TRBJ1-6, with TRBD1 matching over 7 bases. The V and J ends lost 8 bases and 10 bases, in that order; junction bases with no gene match: 20. CDR3 size: 17 residues. Germline assignment: CDR1 MNHEY and CDR2 SMNVEV (reference sequence). DNA of the CDR3: TGTGCCAGCCGAGCCGTCCCCATCCAGGGGGTGGACTCACCCCTCCACTTT. This gives the protein CASRAVPIQGVDSPLHF.

The chain recombines TRBV10-3 with TRBJ1-2; 8 bases map to TRBD1. The ends lost 2 bases at V and 8 bases at J; junction bases unmatched: 7. From germline, CDR1 is ENHRY and CDR2 SYGVKD. This CDR3 spans 14 amino acids. In nucleotides, the CDR3 is TGTGCCATCAGTGAGGCTACAGGGGGATGGGGCTACACCTTC. This sequence encodes CAISEATGGWGYTF.

The table lists this clone with a count of one. The gene calls are TRBV7-2 and TRBJ2-2, with TRBD2 as a possible D gene (6 bases). V was pared by 2 bases and J by 5 bases, with 15 bases between. This CDR3 has 16 residues. The germline V gene encodes CDR1 SGHTA and CDR2 FQGNSA. CDR3 region: CASSLRSGGTTGELFF. The CDR3 bases are TGTGCCAGCAGCTTAAGGTCGGGCGGGACGACCGGGGAGCTGTTTTTT.

This clone has just one count. CDR3 DNA sequence: TGTGCCAGCAGTTACTCGGGTCGGGACAGCTCAGAGACCCAGTACTTC. It specifies CASSYSGRDSSETQYF. The chain carries TRBV6-6 and TRBJ2-5, with TRBD1 matching 7 bases. The germline gives CDR1 MNHNY, CDR2 SVGAGI (reference sequence). The CDR3 is 16 amino acids. Trimming at V came to 0 bases and at J to 4 bases, leaving 8 bases not matched to a gene.

The chain employs TRBV5-1 and TRBJ2-1; D might be TRBD1 (6 bases). CDR3 length: 16 residues. V lost 0 bases, J lost 2 bases, and 12 bases lay in between. Per germline, CDR1 SGHRS and CDR2 YFSETQ. As DNA, the CDR3 is TGCGCCAGCAGCTTGGCCCGGTCAGGGGCCTACAATGAGCAGTTCTTC. Its translation is CASSLARSGAYNEQFF.

This rearrangement joins TRBV24-1 to TRBJ2-3; D perhaps matches TRBD2 (6 bases). This CDR3 has 16 residues. Trimming pared 1 base from V and 2 bases from J, leaving 12 bases between. Per the germline V gene, CDR1 is KGHDR and CDR2 is SFDVKD. The CDR3: CATSDFGGTFTDTQYF. The DNA for the CDR3 is TGTGCCACCAGTGATTTTGGCGGGACCTTCACAGATACGCAGTATTTT.

The rearrangement joins TRBV6-2 or TRBV6-3 to TRBJ1-5, with D possibly matching TRBD1 (5 bases). The CDR3 spans 14 residues. Trimming removed 6 bases from V and 1 base from J, with 10 bases in between. Germline CDR1 is MNHEY and CDR2 is SVGEGT. The CDR3, as DNA: TGTGCCAGCAGCTGGGGGGAAAGCAATCAGCCCCAGCATTTT. It is translated as CASSWGESNQPQHF.

The chain joins TRBV7-8 to TRBJ2-7; 9 bases are a match to TRBD1. Germline-derived CDR1 and CDR2 are SGHVS and FQNEAQ. The CDR3 has 16 residues. After removal of 5 bases from V and 1 base from J, the junction contained 9 bases not matched to a gene. The CDR3, as DNA: TGTGCCAGCAGCCCTACCCGGGACAGGGAGTCCTACGAGCAGTACTTC. This gives the protein CASSPTRDRESYEQYF.

This chain uses TRBV5-1 with TRBJ1-2; 10 nucleotides line up with TRBD1. The germline V gene has CDR1 SGHRS and CDR2 YFSETQ. The CDR3 loop spans 14 amino acids. V lost 3 bases, J lost 6 bases, and 5 bases stayed unmatched. CDR3 nucleotides: TGCGCCAGCAGCTACTCCGGGACAGGGGATGGCTACACCTTC. This gives the protein CASSYSGTGDGYTF.

V and J are TRBV27 and TRBJ1-2; maybe TRBD1 (6 bases). CDR3 length: 12 residues. CDR1 and CDR2 (germline): MNHEY, SMNVEV (reference sequence). Trimming took off 7 bases at V and 7 bases at J, with 13 bases between the two ends. CDR3 amino acids: CASTTGSTGYTF. CDR3 nucleotide sequence: TGTGCCAGCACAACAGGGTCCACTGGCTACACCTTC.

The J gene is TRBJ2-2, the V gene TRBV7-2; 8 nucleotides agree with TRBD1. This CDR3 comprises 14 residues. J gave up 6 bases and V 5 bases, and 5 bases lay outside the gene matches. In germline, CDR1 is SGHTA, CDR2 FQGNSA. CDR3 sequence reads: CASSKLQGAGELFF. The CDR3 DNA follows: TGTGCCAGCAGCAAATTACAGGGGGCCGGGGAGCTGTTTTTT.

This clone has more than one count but fewer than ten. The chain joins TRBV11-2 to TRBJ1-1; D perhaps matches TRBD1 (5 bases). Deletions cut 3 bases from V and 3 bases from J, with 8 bases between. The CDR3 contains 13 residues. In germline, CDR1 is SGHAT, CDR2 FQNNGV. CDR3 nucleotide sequence: TGTGCCAGCAGCTTTGGGGGGGACACTGAAGCTTTCTTT. It encodes CASSFGGDTEAFF.

The chain couples TRBV9 to TRBJ2-3, with 11 bases identical to TRBD1. Germline V gene lookup returns CDR1 SGDLS and CDR2 YYNGEE. V lost 2 bases and J lost 3; bases outside the gene matches: 5. The CDR3 contains 16 residues. The DNA of the CDR3 is TGTGCCAGCAGCGTTTCCGGGACAGGGGGAACAGATACGCAGTATTTT. Its protein is CASSVSGTGGTDTQYF. Looking up the rest from reference TRBV9 and TRBJ2-3 gives the full variable domain: DSGVTQTPKHLITATGQRVTLRCSPRSGDLSVYWYQQSLDQGLQFLIQYYNGEERAKGNILERFSAQQFPDLHSELNLSSLELGDSALYFCASSVSGTGGTDTQYFGPGTRLTVL.

This clone was seen a single time. V and J are TRBV19 and TRBJ1-2; D gene unclear. The CDR3 has 13 amino acids. Germline V gene data show CDR1 as LNHDA and CDR2 as SQIVND (reference sequence). V lost 8 bases and J 4 bases, leaving 14 bases between the germline ends. The CDR3 reads CASFSGGPYGYTF. The CDR3 nucleotides are TGTGCCAGTTTCTCTGGAGGACCCTATGGCTACACCTTC.

The CDR3 nucleotides read TGTGCCAGCATGGGGGCCTCAGTCTCTGGGGCCAACGTCCTGACTTTC. This translates into CASMGASVSGANVLTF. The J gene is TRBJ2-6, the V gene TRBV28; possibly TRBD1 for D (6 bases). The CDR3 has 16 residues. Trimming took 7 bases from V and 0 from J, leaving 13 bases between them. Germline CDR1 is MDHEN and CDR2 is SYDVKM.

CDR3 sequence: CASGGGNTEAFF. The DNA of the CDR3 is TGTGCCAGTGGGGGGGGGAACACTGAAGCTTTCTTT. J is TRBJ1-1 and V is TRBV6-5; tentatively, D is TRBD1 (5 bases). CDR1 and CDR2 from the germline V gene are MNHEY and SVGAGI. The CDR3 sequence is 12 residues long. Between the trimmed V and J ends, which lost 9 bases and 1 base, there was a span of 9 bases.

This chain joins TRBV6-6 and TRBJ1-2; TRBD1 matches at 8 bases. The germline V gene encodes CDR1 MNHNY and CDR2 SVGAGI (reference sequence). Trimming removed 6 bases from V and 3 bases from J; junction bases left unmatched: 6. The CDR3 is made up of 14 amino acids. The CDR3 spells CASRDRGTDYGYTF. The CDR3 DNA sequence: TGTGCCAGCAGAGACAGGGGTACGGACTATGGCTACACCTTC.

This chain connects TRBV7-9 to TRBJ2-5; 10 positions match TRBD1. J was trimmed by 5 bases and V by 5 bases; bases with no gene match: 8. The V gene's germline CDR1 is SEHNR and CDR2 FQNEAQ (reference sequence). The CDR3 is 15 amino acids. The CDR3 DNA is TGTGCCAGCAGCGCCGCCGGGACAGGGGTGGAGACCCAGTACTTC. Protein product: CASSAAGTGVETQYF.

The chain couples TRBV28 to TRBJ2-5; 7 nucleotides align to TRBD2. The germline gives CDR1 MDHEN, CDR2 SYDVKM. The V gene end was trimmed by 3 bases and the J gene end by 5 bases; junction bases not matched to a gene: 6. CDR3 length equals 14 residues. The CDR3 DNA sequence: TGTGCCAGCAGTTTGGGGAGGGCGGCGGAGACCCAGTACTTC. It is translated as CASSLGRAAETQYF.